One and the same sample provided the 28 T cell receptor delta chains below, sequenced in a study of Vδ1+ human thymocytes. Findings of the study overall: Thymic TRG and TRD repertoires appeared highly polyclonal.

No cognate antigen is known for these TCRs. Sequences come from RNA converted to cDNA by reverse transcription. The CDR3 regions were amplified by multiplex PCR from V-gene primers to a constant-region primer. TCRdb applied CATT to the multiplex PCR reads for clone calling. The sample carries about 73,000 delta-chain clones, more than 30% recorded once. Sequencing was carried out using Vdelta1+ gamma-delta thymocytes from the thymus. Subset reported: FACS-sorted CD3+ TCRalphabeta- TCRVdelta1+ TCRVdelta2- thymocytes. These receptors were obtained from a boy less than two years old who had congenital heart surgery.

The chain links TRDV1 to TRDJ1; 10 bases align to TRDD3. The CDR3 sequence is 18 residues long. Germline trimming cut 7 bases from V and 3 bases from J; bases unmatched to any gene: 17. Germline loops: CDR1 TSWWSYY, CDR2 QGS. The CDR3 nucleotides are TGTGCTCTTGCCCCCTTCAGCTGGGGGATAAGGAGGTCCGATAAACTCATCTTT. Translating it yields CALAPFSWGIRRSDKLIF.

The chain recombines TRDV1 with TRDJ1; D is undetermined. The germline gives CDR1 TSWWSYY, CDR2 QGS. This CDR3 is built from 22 residues. V lost 0 bases to trimming and J lost 1 base, with 30 bases between them. The CDR3 spells CALGELWPSRNKKGGRTDKLIF. In nucleotides, the CDR3 is TGTGCTCTTGGGGAACTTTGGCCCTCCCGGAATAAAAAAGGCGGACGCACCGATAAACTCATCTTT.

The chain links TRDV1 to TRDJ1; 8 bases fit TRDD3. Per the germline V gene, CDR1 is TSWWSYY and CDR2 is QGS. The V gene end was trimmed by 5 bases and the J gene end by 6 bases; junction bases not matched to a gene: 29. This CDR3 contains 21 residues. The DNA for the CDR3 is TGTGCTCTTGGGCTCCCAACTTCCGGTGGCATGGGGGATCAGGGATTTAATAAACTCATCTTT. Protein: CALGLPTSGGMGDQGFNKLIF.

This clone has just a few counts. The V and J genes are TRDV1 and TRDJ1; 10 nucleotides agree with TRDD3. The CDR3 has 27 amino acids. Germline trimming cut 1 base from V and 0 bases from J; bases unmatched to any gene: 35. Germline V gene sequence: CDR1 TSWWSYY, CDR2 QGS. Here the CDR3 reads CALGERTSHTPGTYWGITKANTDKLIF. CDR3 DNA sequence: TGTGCTCTTGGGGAACGAACCAGCCACACCCCAGGGACATACTGGGGGATCACAAAGGCCAACACCGATAAACTCATCTTT.

There are a few counts of this clone. The rearrangement uses TRDV1 and TRDJ1; 10 nucleotides align to TRDD3. Germline values: CDR1 TSWWSYY, CDR2 QGS. CDR3 length: 24 residues. V was clipped by 0 bases and J by 0 bases; unmatched bases: 25. As DNA, the CDR3 is TGTGCTCTTGGGGAACTGGGTTCTTCCCCGTACTGGGGGATCTTTGCTTCATACACCGATAAACTCATCTTT. Its translation is CALGELGSSPYWGIFASYTDKLIF.

This chain uses TRDV1 with TRDJ1; TRDD3 matches 7 bases. The J segment lost 0 bases and the V segment lost 1 base, leaving 14 bases of the junction unmatched. CDR1 and CDR2 from the germline V gene are TSWWSYY and QGS. CDR3 length: 19 amino acids. The CDR3 sequence: CALGEPESNWGMYTDKLIF. The CDR3, as DNA: TGTGCTCTTGGGGAACCGGAGAGTAACTGGGGAATGTACACCGATAAACTCATCTTT.

This sequence joins TRDV1 and TRDJ1, with a weak D call TRDD3 (7 bases). This CDR3 contains 18 residues. V lost 0 bases and J 3 bases, leaving 20 bases between the germline ends. Germline CDR1 TSWWSYY, CDR2 QGS. CDR3 in DNA: TGTGCTCTTGGGGAACTCCCAAGGTGGGGGAATAGTCCCGATAAACTCATCTTT. It yields the protein CALGELPRWGNSPDKLIF.

The chain uses TRDV1 and TRDJ2; 12 nucleotides align to TRDD3. This CDR3 comprises 22 residues. CDR1 and CDR2 from the germline V gene are TSWWSYY and QGS. The V segment lost 0 bases and the J segment 1 base; nucleotides outside the gene matches: 15. The CDR3 DNA follows: TGTGCTCTTGGGGAACTTAGCACGTACTGGGGGATACAGGCCGGTTTGACAGCACAACTCTTCTTT. This sequence encodes CALGELSTYWGIQAGLTAQLFF.

This chain uses TRDV1 with TRDJ1; D perhaps matches TRDD3 (6 bases). Germline values: CDR1 TSWWSYY, CDR2 QGS. V lost 2 bases, J lost 2 bases, and 18 bases lay in between. CDR3 size: 17 residues. CDR3 bases: TGTGCTCTTGGGGAATGGCCGTGGGATAAGGATACCGATAAACTCATCTTT. It translates to CALGEWPWDKDTDKLIF.

This clone was counted between two and nine times. The same CDR3 is also encoded by other DNA sequences in this sample. This chain joins TRDV1 and TRDJ1; maybe TRDD2 (5 bases). V was cut by 0 bases and J by 2 bases, with 16 bases left in between. CDR1 is TSWWSYY, CDR2 QGS, per germline. This CDR3 region has 17 residues. DNA of the CDR3: TGTGCTCTTGGGGAACTTCACCCTACGTCTCAAACCGATAAACTCATCTTT. It is translated as CALGELHPTSQTDKLIF.

This clone was picked up a small number of times. The chain has TRDV1 and TRDJ1; perhaps TRDD3 as D (6 bases). From germline, CDR1 is TSWWSYY and CDR2 QGS. The CDR3 has 19 amino acids. The V and J ends lost 2 bases and 4 bases respectively, with 26 bases between them. The CDR3 sequence: CALGEGPIHTGRHIDKLIF. CDR3 sequence (DNA): TGTGCTCTTGGGGAAGGGCCTATTCATACTGGGAGGCATATCGATAAACTCATCTTT.

The J gene is TRDJ1, the V gene TRDV1, with TRDD3 matching over 10 bases. V lost 4 bases and J lost 0; bases outside the gene matches: 35. The CDR3 contains 26 residues. Germline values: CDR1 TSWWSYY, CDR2 QGS. The CDR3 bases are TGTGCTCTTGGGGTCATGGTACCCTGGCCTTCCACGTACTGGGGGATGGTGGGACCCTACACCGATAAACTCATCTTT. This codes for CALGVMVPWPSTYWGMVGPYTDKLIF.

J is TRDJ1 and V is TRDV1, with a tentative D call TRDD2 (5 bases). V lost 2 bases and J lost 9, with 22 bases in between. The CDR3 runs 16 residues. Germline V gene data show CDR1 as TSWWSYY and CDR2 as QGS. The CDR3 reads CALGEVGLRQFGELIF. In DNA, the CDR3 is TGTGCTCTTGGGGAAGTTGGCCTACGACAGTTTGGTGAACTCATCTTT.

This clone was observed a few times. The V call is TRDV1, the J call TRDJ1; the D gene could be TRDD2 or TRDD3 (5 bases each). CDR1 TSWWSYY and CDR2 QGS come from the germline V gene. The CDR3 covers 16 residues. Trimming took 4 bases from V and 0 from J, leaving 15 bases between them. CDR3 DNA sequence: TGTGCTCTTGGGGGCCTACTAATACGGTACACCGATAAACTCATCTTT. It yields the protein CALGGLLIRYTDKLIF.

This chain joins TRDV1 and TRDJ1; TRDD3 matches 7 bases. Germline CDR1 and CDR2: TSWWSYY and QGS. The CDR3 loop spans 20 amino acids. The V gene end was trimmed by 4 bases and the J gene end by 2 bases; junction bases not matched to a gene: 22. The CDR3 DNA reads TGTGCTCTTGGGGTCGCTTCCCCGAGGGTCTACTGGGGCAGGACCGATAAACTCATCTTT. Encoded protein: CALGVASPRVYWGRTDKLIF.

The V call is TRDV1, the J call TRDJ1, with D maybe TRDD3 (6 bases). CDR3 length: 22 amino acids. The germline V gene has CDR1 TSWWSYY and CDR2 QGS. V lost 3 bases and J lost 0, with 32 bases in between. Here the CDR3 reads CALGEKLRGAGEGSSYTDKLIF. The CDR3 DNA follows: TGTGCTCTTGGGGAGAAGCTACGGGGGGCTGGGGAAGGGTCTTCGTACACCGATAAACTCATCTTT.

This rearrangement joins TRDV1 to TRDJ1; 9 bases are shared with TRDD3. Germline V gene sequence: CDR1 TSWWSYY, CDR2 QGS. The CDR3 runs to 25 residues. Trimming removed 3 bases from V and 1 base from J; junction bases left unmatched: 33. The CDR3 region has the DNA TGTGCTCTTGGGGACTCCCTACTTCGGCTTGGGGATACGCGCCTAGGGGCCGTTGCCACCGATAAACTCATCTTT. It translates to CALGDSLLRLGDTRLGAVATDKLIF.

This clone has a handful of counts. This chain links TRDV1 with TRDJ1; possibly TRDD2 for D (6 bases). Deletions cut 5 bases from V and 0 bases from J, with 19 bases between. Germline lookup yields CDR1 TSWWSYY and CDR2 QGS. This CDR3 spans 17 amino acids. CDR3 protein: CALGIGILRTYTDKLIF. The DNA for the CDR3 is TGTGCTCTTGGGATCGGAATCCTACGGACGTACACCGATAAACTCATCTTT.

This clone was observed a handful of times. This chain links TRDV1 with TRDJ1; D is uncertain. V shed 3 bases and J shed 8 bases, with 34 bases lying between them. Germline CDR1 is TSWWSYY and CDR2 is QGS. The CDR3 sequence is 20 residues long. CDR3 region: CALGDKFAEHFPPTRTKLIF. In DNA, the CDR3 is TGTGCTCTTGGGGACAAATTCGCAGAGCACTTTCCCCCCACCCGGACAAAACTCATCTTT.

As concerns this clone: Other DNA sequences from this sample encode an identical CDR3 as well. The V gene is TRDV1, the J gene TRDJ1; a weak D match, TRDD3 (5 bases). The length of the CDR3 is 17 residues. The ends were cut back, 1 base at V and 0 bases at J, with 15 bases in the middle. Germline V lookup: CDR1 TSWWSYY, CDR2 QGS. This CDR3 reads CALGEPCDTFHTDKLIF. The CDR3 DNA sequence: TGTGCTCTTGGGGAACCCTGTGATACTTTCCACACCGATAAACTCATCTTT.

A few counts support this clone. This chain links TRDV1 with TRDJ1; no clear D gene. V lost 5 bases, J lost 5 bases, and 24 bases lay in between. Germline values: CDR1 TSWWSYY, CDR2 QGS. This CDR3 contains 17 residues. CDR3 loop: CALGSIPTRPMVDKLIF. CDR3 DNA sequence: TGTGCTCTTGGGTCCATTCCCACGAGGCCCATGGTTGATAAACTCATCTTT.

The chain employs TRDV1 and TRDJ1, with a weak D call TRDD2 (7 bases). CDR3 size: 21 residues. Trimming removed 4 bases at V and 0 bases at J, with 30 bases between. The germline CDR1 and CDR2 sequences are TSWWSYY and QGS. CDR3 loop: CALGGLVSYLWGERYTDKLIF. CDR3 DNA: TGTGCTCTTGGGGGCCTCGTTTCCTACTTGTGGGGGGAGCGGTACACCGATAAACTCATCTTT.

The rearrangement joins TRDV1 to TRDJ1, with TRDD3 matching 10 bases. The V segment lost 4 bases and the J segment 0 bases; nucleotides outside the gene matches: 26. This CDR3 is built from 23 residues. Germline V gene lookup returns CDR1 TSWWSYY and CDR2 QGS. The CDR3 here is CALGAPTPPTPYWGIWYTDKLIF. CDR3 coding DNA: TGTGCTCTTGGGGCCCCAACTCCTCCCACGCCCTACTGGGGGATCTGGTACACCGATAAACTCATCTTT.

The rearrangement links TRDV1 to TRDJ1; the match to TRDD3 covers 12 bases. V shed 4 bases, J shed 0 bases, and the junction held 33 bases outside the gene matches. Looked up from germline, CDR1 is TSWWSYY and CDR2 is QGS. CDR3 length equals 26 residues. This CDR3 reads CALGVSTRPPPSQTDWGIPNTDKLIF. CDR3 DNA: TGTGCTCTTGGGGTTTCCACGCGACCGCCTCCTTCCCAAACGGACTGGGGGATACCGAACACCGATAAACTCATCTTT.

The rearrangement uses TRDV1 and TRDJ1; 12 bases are shared with TRDD3. CDR3 length: 23 amino acids. J was trimmed by 1 base and V by 0 bases; bases with no gene match: 21. The germline V gene has CDR1 TSWWSYY and CDR2 QGS. The CDR3 sequence is CALGELRRQPYWGIQGGTDKLIF. CDR3 coding DNA: TGTGCTCTTGGGGAACTAAGAAGACAACCTTACTGGGGGATACAGGGGGGCACCGATAAACTCATCTTT.

V gene TRDV1 combines with J gene TRDJ1; no clear D. Between the trimmed V and J ends, which lost 0 bases and 2 bases, there was a span of 13 bases. Germline CDR1 is TSWWSYY and CDR2 is QGS. The CDR3 is 16 residues long. The CDR3 DNA reads as TGTGCTCTTGGGGAACTGTCCTCCCTGCGGACCGATAAACTCATCTTT. This sequence encodes CALGELSSLRTDKLIF.

The rearrangement uses TRDV1 and TRDJ1, with 8 nucleotides matching TRDD2. The CDR3 contains 19 residues. Germline CDR1 reads TSWWSYY; CDR2 reads QGS. Germline trimming cut 2 bases from V and 5 bases from J; bases unmatched to any gene: 19. The CDR3 loop reads CALGESSSYGGPRGDKLIF. Written as DNA, the CDR3 is TGTGCTCTTGGGGAATCCTCTTCCTACGGGGGACCACGCGGAGATAAACTCATCTTT.

This chain joins TRDV1 and TRDJ1; D unclear. The germline CDR1 and CDR2 sequences are TSWWSYY and QGS. Trimming shortened V by 6 bases and J by 1 base, and 18 bases separated the two germline ends. CDR3 size: 16 residues. CDR3 nucleotide sequence: TGTGCTCTTGGCCCCTCCAGGGACTACTCCACCGATAAACTCATCTTT. It yields the protein CALGPSRDYSTDKLIF.